Listed below are T cell receptor beta chains from one sample, sequenced in a study of blood T cell repertoires in COVID-19. Sequencing was performed with immunoSEQ multiplex PCR; in TCRdb, only in-frame clones are kept and a portion is missing. The table lists 82,000 or so clones, around 88% of them singletons. The sample taken for sequencing was PBMCs or T cells enriched from blood (not recorded which). These TCRs come from a woman aged 45 to 65 with acute COVID-19. CDR3s include the opening cysteine and the closing phenylalanine or tryptophan. A D gene is named only where the DNA matches it firmly. Rows give clone size only sometimes, using once, few, many, or a class for an expanded clone.

j_call,v_call,clone_size,d_call,cdr3_nt,cdr3_aa
TRBJ1-6,TRBV19,.,TRBD1,TGTGCCAGTAGGCCACCGGGACAGGGGGCGGGAGGTAATTCACCCCTCCACTTT,CASRPPGQGAGGNSPLHF
TRBJ2-3,TRBV11-3,once,TRBD2,TGTGCCAGCAGCCCAGGACTAGCGGGAGGTTCTCATACGCAGTATTTT,CASSPGLAGGSHTQYF
TRBJ1-1,TRBV18,.,.,TGTGCCAGCTCACCCCGAGACAGCGCGAACACTGAAGCTTTCTTT,CASSPRDSANTEAFF
TRBJ1-1,TRBV18,.,TRBD1,TGTGCCAGCTCGACAGGGGGCATGAACACTGAAGCTTTCTTT,CASSTGGMNTEAFF
TRBJ2-5,TRBV7-6,.,TRBD2,TGTGCCAGCAGCCCCCGCGGGAGGGCCGGAGGGGAGACCCAGTACTTC,CASSPRGRAGGETQYF
TRBJ1-2,TRBV6-1,medium-sized,TRBD1,TGTGCCAGCAGTGATCAGGGGGAGTCCTATGGCTACACCTTC,CASSDQGESYGYTF
TRBJ1-3,TRBV7-2,.,.,TGTGCCAGCACTGTTTACCGAGGCACTGGAAACACCATATATTTT,CASTVYRGTGNTIYF
TRBJ2-5,TRBV7-2,.,TRBD2,TGTGCCAGCAGCCACATCGGAGACGGGAGGGCCGGGAAGACCCAGTACTTC,CASSHIGDGRAGKTQYF
TRBJ2-3,TRBV29-1,once,TRBD2,TGCAGCGTTTCTGCCGGGACTAGCGGGAGTTGGGCAGATACGCAGTATTTT,CSVSAGTSGSWADTQYF
TRBJ2-1,TRBV14,.,TRBD2,TGTGCCAGCAGCCCCGTAGACAGGGGACTAGCGGGAGGGCCGAGGAATGAGCAGTTCTTC,CASSPVDRGLAGGPRNEQFF
TRBJ2-3,TRBV4-2,.,TRBD2,TGTGCCAGCAGCTTCCCTAGCGGGGCCTTCGATACGCAGTATTTT,CASSFPSGAFDTQYF
TRBJ2-7,TRBV29-1,.,TRBD2,TGCAGCGTTGAGGAGGGAGGGAGCTCCTACGAGCAGTACTTC,CSVEEGGSSYEQYF
TRBJ2-1,TRBV7-9,few,.,TGTGCCACCGACAAAACAGGGATAAGGGACAATGAGCAGTTCTTC,CATDKTGIRDNEQFF
TRBJ1-6,TRBV28,.,TRBD1,TGTGCCAGCACGAGTCAGGGGGTTTTCTCCTATAATTCACCCCTCCACTTT,CASTSQGVFSYNSPLHF
TRBJ2-5,TRBV4-3,.,TRBD1,TGCGCCAGCAGCCAAGAAAGGGATTGGGGGGACAGGTACCAAGAGACCCAGTACTTC,CASSQERDWGDRYQETQYF
TRBJ1-1,TRBV2,.,.,TGTGCCAGCAGTAGGGGGAATGAAGCTTTCTTT,CASSRGNEAFF
TRBJ2-1,TRBV30,.,TRBD2,TGTGCCTGGAGTAAGGCTAGCGGAGGAGGTGGTGAGCAGTTCTTC,CAWSKASGGGGEQFF
TRBJ2-2,TRBV7-2,.,TRBD2,TGTGCCAGCAGCTTAGCGACTAGCGGGAGCCTGGTCACCGGGGAGCTGTTTTTT,CASSLATSGSLVTGELFF
TRBJ1-1,TRBV14,.,.,TGTGCCAGCAGCGTCTATTACACTGAAGCTTTCTTT,CASSVYYTEAFF
TRBJ2-7,TRBV2,once,.,TGTGCCAGCAGTGAGAACAGGTACGAGCAGTACTTC,CASSENRYEQYF
TRBJ2-1,TRBV4-1,.,TRBD2,TGCGCCAGCAGCCCCGCTAGCGGGGGGACCTCCTACAATGAGCAGTTCTTC,CASSPASGGTSYNEQFF
TRBJ1-2,TRBV2,.,.,TGTGCCAGCACCATTGGACAGTTCGGAAGAGGAAAGGGCTACACCTTC,CASTIGQFGRGKGYTF
TRBJ1-5,TRBV7-8,.,.,TGTGCCAGCAGCTTAGCCGTTGGGGCCACCAATCAGCCCCAGCATTTT,CASSLAVGATNQPQHF
TRBJ2-7,TRBV7-6,.,TRBD1,TGTGCCAGCAGCAATTCGGGACAGGGTGTCGGGGAGCAGTACTTC,CASSNSGQGVGEQYF
TRBJ2-1,TRBV29-1,.,.,TGCAGCGTTGAAGAAGGAGGGTACTACAATGAGCAGTTCTTC,CSVEEGGYYNEQFF
TRBJ1-6,TRBV2,.,.,TGTGCCAGCAGTCGCGGGAGCTCCTATAATTCACCCCTCCACTTT,CASSRGSSYNSPLHF
TRBJ1-2,TRBV2,.,.,TGTGCCAGTAACGAGGGAGGCTATGGCTACACCTTC,CASNEGGYGYTF